Below are 4 T cell receptor beta chains sequenced from a single sample in a study of human T cells and chemical hapten exposure. TCRdb re-derived calls from the RACE reads in MiXCR, one entry per CDR3 protein. The sample has approximately 320,000 distinct CDR3 sequences, 4.5% to 7% seen once. Time point: pre-sensitization, week 0. Indicated treatment: therapeutic diphenylcyclopropenone sensitization with weekly scalp DPC. The input for sequencing was whole blood, taken in connection with sensitization to the hapten diphenylcyclopropenone (DPC). All receptors derive from a woman under 30 with alopecia areata. Some clones in this sample may be carry-over from other donors' samples.

The V gene is TRBV6-6, the J gene TRBJ1-1, with TRBD1 matching 9 bases. The CDR3 loop spans 14 amino acids. V lost 7 bases to trimming and J lost 3 bases; unmatched junction nucleotides: 6. CDR1 is MNHNY and CDR2 is SVGAGI in the germline V gene (reference sequence). CDR3 residues: CASKLQGADTEAFF. CDR3 coding DNA: TGTGCCAGCAAACTACAGGGGGCAGACACTGAAGCTTTCTTT.

The V and J genes are TRBV6-1 and TRBJ2-4; D ambiguous. The CDR3 runs 13 residues. Trimming took off 8 bases at V and 9 bases at J, with 17 bases between the two ends. Germline V CDR1 and CDR2: MNHNS, SASEGT. This CDR3 reads CASEVFSVGIQYF. In DNA form, the CDR3 reads TGTGCCAGCGAGGTTTTTTCAGTAGGCATTCAGTACTTC.

The CDR3 region has the DNA TGTGCCAGCAGCCAAGATGGGAAGGGGTTGAACACCGGGGAGCTGTTTTTT. Encoded protein: CASSQDGKGLNTGELFF. V usage is TRBV3-1 and J usage is TRBJ2-2; D is possibly TRBD1 (5 bases). In germline, CDR1 is LGHDT, CDR2 YNNKEL (reference sequence). The CDR3 runs 17 residues. With 0 bases removed from V and 1 base from J, the gap between germline ends came to 12 bases.

Only a few counts were recorded for this clonotype. The rearrangement joins TRBV12-3 or TRBV12-4 to TRBJ2-1, with 8 bases identical to TRBD2. The CDR3 is 14 amino acids. V shed 7 bases, J shed 2 bases, and the junction held 4 bases outside the gene matches. The CDR3: CASTFGGAYNEQFF. The CDR3 DNA is TGTGCCAGCACCTTCGGGGGGGCCTACAATGAGCAGTTCTTC.